A selection of T cell receptor beta chains follows, all from one sample in a study of Tregs in tolerant kidney transplant recipients. Sequencing was performed with immunoSEQ multiplex PCR; in TCRdb, only in-frame clones are kept and a portion is missing. The sample contains 84,000 or so clones, 80% to 95% of which appear only once. Specimen: CD4+ T cells from blood (PBMCs), collected 12 months after the transplant. These receptors were collected from a human patient who received a combined kidney and bone marrow transplant. The T cells may partly be graft donor cells. Both conserved end residues are part of each CDR3. D genes are given only for firm matches. Where a row states a size, it is once, few, many or the class of an expanded clone; other rows omit it.

V gene	D gene	clone size	J gene	CDR3 protein	CDR3 DNA
TRBV7-2	NA	NA	TRBJ1-2	CASSLGSGNYGYTF	TGTGCCAGCAGCTTAGGGTCAGGGAACTATGGCTACACCTTC
TRBV25-1	NA	NA	TRBJ2-7	CASSGYGTRGKQYF	TGTGCCAGCAGTGGTTATGGTACAAGGGGGAAGCAGTACTTC
TRBV7-8	TRBD2	NA	TRBJ2-1	CASSLSLAAGGPYEQFF	TGTGCCAGCAGCTTGAGTTTAGCAGCGGGAGGGCCCTATGAGCAGTTCTTC
TRBV9	TRBD1	NA	TRBJ2-6	CASSVPPGQSSGANVLTF	TGTGCCAGCAGCGTCCCCCCGGGACAGAGCTCTGGGGCCAACGTCCTGACTTTC
TRBV11-3	TRBD2	NA	TRBJ2-1	CASSPAISGGYNEQFF	TGTGCCAGCAGCCCCGCTATAAGCGGGGGGTACAATGAGCAGTTCTTC
TRBV30	TRBD2	NA	TRBJ2-3	CAWSVSGGTDTQYF	TGTGCCTGGAGTGTGTCGGGGGGGACAGATACGCAGTATTTT
TRBV11-3	NA	once	TRBJ2-7	CASSLAVYSSYEQYF	TGTGCCAGCAGCTTAGCCGTGTACTCCTCCTACGAGCAGTACTTC
TRBV7-2	NA	NA	TRBJ1-2	CASSLRLTDGYTF	TGTGCCAGCAGCTTACGACTCACCGATGGCTACACCTTC
TRBV28	TRBD1	NA	TRBJ1-5	CASSPRSLTGGIQPQHF	TGTGCCAGCAGTCCAAGAAGTTTGACAGGGGGCATTCAGCCCCAGCATTTT
TRBV7-2	NA	once	TRBJ2-4	CASSAGFLGIQYF	TGTGCCAGCAGCGCCGGGTTTTTGGGCATTCAGTACTTC
TRBV7-8	NA	NA	TRBJ1-6	CASSLPPGSYNSPLHF	TGTGCCAGCAGCTTACCCCCAGGCTCCTATAATTCACCCCTCCACTTT
TRBV11-2	NA	once	TRBJ1-1	CASSLVRSGEAFF	TGTGCCAGCAGCTTAGTGCGGTCAGGGGAAGCTTTCTTT
TRBV6-1	NA	NA	TRBJ1-2	CASSTTQGYGYTF	TGTGCCAGCAGTACTACTCAGGGATACGGCTACACCTTC
TRBV19	TRBD2	once	TRBJ2-7	CASSKLAGAWEQYF	TGTGCCAGTAGTAAACTAGCGGGGGCCTGGGAGCAGTACTTC
TRBV7-6	TRBD2	NA	TRBJ2-7	CASSGWTSGGEQYF	TGTGCCAGCAGCGGTTGGACTAGCGGCGGCGAGCAGTACTTC
TRBV10-1	TRBD2	NA	TRBJ2-1	CASSDRLAGLPYNEQFF	TGCGCCAGCAGTGATAGGCTAGCGGGCTTACCCTACAATGAGCAGTTCTTC
TRBV9	TRBD1	NA	TRBJ2-3	CASSVTGQGQDTQYF	TGTGCCAGCAGCGTAACGGGACAGGGGCAAGATACGCAGTATTTT
TRBV7-9	NA	NA	TRBJ1-2	CASSYREKESPWTF	TGTGCCAGCAGCTACAGGGAAAAGGAAAGCCCGTGGACCTTC